A selection of T cell receptor beta chains follows, all from one sample in a study of blood T cell repertoires in COVID-19. Assay used: immunoSEQ multiplex PCR; TCRdb lists only in-frame clones, some missing. The table has hundreds of thousands of clones, approximately 85% seen once; the top ten hold less than 6.5%. What was sequenced was peripheral blood. Every receptor here comes from a man aged 50 to 59 with COVID-19, enrolled during active disease. Both conserved end residues are part of each CDR3. The D gene is left open where the match is weak. Clone size, where shown, is once, few, many, or a class for clones that have expanded.

CDR3nt	CDR3aa	d_gene	abundance	v_gene	j_gene
TGTGCCAGCAGCTCCGACAGGGATAATGGCTACACCTTC	CASSSDRDNGYTF	TRBD1	NA	TRBV7-3	TRBJ1-2
TGTGCCAGCAGCTTAACGGTAGCGGGGGCCCAAGAGACCCAGTACTTC	CASSLTVAGAQETQYF	TRBD2	NA	TRBV7-2	TRBJ2-5
TGTGCCAGCAGCTTAACAGGGGGCGGCTATGGCTACACCTTC	CASSLTGGGYGYTF	TRBD1	NA	TRBV7-3	TRBJ1-2
TGCAGCGTTGAACCCGCGGGACAGCCCTATGGCTACACCTTC	CSVEPAGQPYGYTF	TRBD1	NA	TRBV29-1	TRBJ1-2
TGTGCCTGGGGGCGCGGTGGAGTTTTTGAGCAGTACTTC	CAWGRGGVFEQYF	NA	NA	TRBV30	TRBJ2-7
TGCAGCGTTGTTGCGACGAGGACCGGGGAGCTGTTTTTT	CSVVATRTGELFF	NA	once	TRBV29-1	TRBJ2-2
TGTGCCAGCAGAGGGGTGATAGCCAAAAACATTCAGTACTTC	CASRGVIAKNIQYF	NA	NA	TRBV5-8	TRBJ2-4
TGTGCCAGCAGTGAAGCGGAGCCGAGCTCCTATAATTCACCCCTCCACTTT	CASSEAEPSSYNSPLHF	NA	NA	TRBV2	TRBJ1-6
TGTGCCAGCCGACGACAGGGGGCATCTAGCACAGATACGCAGTATTTT	CASRRQGASSTDTQYF	TRBD1	NA	TRBV28	TRBJ2-3
TGTGCCAGCAGCCTACCGGAGAAAAACACTGAAGCTTTCTTT	CASSLPEKNTEAFF	NA	few	TRBV3-1/TRBV3-2	TRBJ1-1
TGTGCCAGCAGTTACTCGAGGGGACTAGCTCCGTCGGATGAGCAGTTCTTC	CASSYSRGLAPSDEQFF	TRBD2	NA	TRBV6-2/TRBV6-3	TRBJ2-1
TGTGCCAGCAGCGTAGATTTTAGCGGAAATGAGCAGTTCTTC	CASSVDFSGNEQFF	NA	NA	TRBV9	TRBJ2-1
TGTGCCAGCAGTTTTAGAAGCTATGGCTACACCTTC	CASSFRSYGYTF	NA	NA	TRBV12-3/TRBV12-4	TRBJ1-2
TGTGCCAGCAGCTTAGTTCGGGGTCCCTACGAGCAGTACTTC	CASSLVRGPYEQYF	NA	NA	TRBV7-9	TRBJ2-7
TGTGCCAGCAGCCTCCCGGGCTATGGCTACACCTTC	CASSLPGYGYTF	NA	few	TRBV5-4	TRBJ1-2
TGTGCCAGCTCACCACTGGCCGAAGCTAACTATGGCTACACCTTC	CASSPLAEANYGYTF	NA	NA	TRBV18	TRBJ1-2
TGTGCCAGCAGCTTAAACAGGGGGAATGAGCAGTTCTTC	CASSLNRGNEQFF	TRBD1	few	TRBV7-9	TRBJ2-1
TGTGCCTCTAAGGGGACAGGGAGGCGGGAAGAGACCCAGTACTTC	CASKGTGRREETQYF	TRBD1	NA	TRBV30	TRBJ2-5
TGTGCCAGCAGTTTAGGAGGGTCCTACGAGCAGTACTTC	CASSLGGSYEQYF	NA	NA	TRBV3-1/TRBV3-2	TRBJ2-7
TGTGCCAGCACCGGACAGGCAGCTGGGGCCAACGTCCTGACTTTC	CASTGQAAGANVLTF	TRBD1	NA	TRBV19	TRBJ2-6
TGCGCCAGCAGCTTGGACAGTACCGAAGAGACCCAGTACTTC	CASSLDSTEETQYF	NA	NA	TRBV5-1	TRBJ2-5
TGTGCCAGCAGCCCCAGGACAGGCCTCGACACCGGGGAGCTGTTTTTT	CASSPRTGLDTGELFF	TRBD1	NA	TRBV7-9	TRBJ2-2
TGCGCCAGCAGCTTGGGGACAGGGGGCGCGGGGACTGAAGCTTTCTTT	CASSLGTGGAGTEAFF	TRBD1	NA	TRBV5-1	TRBJ1-1
TGTGCCACCAGCAGAGATCCCGCAGGGTCTTACAATGAGCAGTTCTTC	CATSRDPAGSYNEQFF	NA	NA	TRBV15	TRBJ2-1
TGTGCCAGCAGCCCCCGGGGAGGGAGGATCACTGAAGCTTTCTTT	CASSPRGGRITEAFF	NA	NA	TRBV3-1/TRBV3-2	TRBJ1-1
TGTGCCAGCTCACCACAGAGTGAGGAGCCCCAGCATTTT	CASSPQSEEPQHF	NA	few	TRBV18	TRBJ1-5
TGCGCCAGCAGTGAAGACAGGCCGGCCGGGCAGTACTTC	CASSEDRPAGQYF	NA	NA	TRBV10-1	TRBJ2-7
TGTGCCAGTACGGACAGGGGGCTTGAGCCCCAGCATTTT	CASTDRGLEPQHF	TRBD1	few	TRBV19	TRBJ1-5
TGTGCCAGCAGTACGGACAGGGTTTACGAGCAGTACTTC	CASSTDRVYEQYF	TRBD1	NA	TRBV27	TRBJ2-7
TGCGCCAGCAGCTTGCAAACAGGGGGCAACTACGAGCAGTACTTC	CASSLQTGGNYEQYF	TRBD1	NA	TRBV5-1	TRBJ2-7
TGTGCCAGCAGCTTAACAGGGGCCCGGTACAATGAGCAGTTCTTC	CASSLTGARYNEQFF	NA	NA	TRBV7-3	TRBJ2-1
TGTGCCAGCTCACCAGGCAAATTGAACACTGAAGCTTTCTTT	CASSPGKLNTEAFF	NA	NA	TRBV18	TRBJ1-1
TGCGCCAGCAGCTTGCATCATGGTGTCGGGGGGGCGTTGGTGCAGTACTTC	CASSLHHGVGGALVQYF	TRBD2	once	TRBV5-1	TRBJ2-7
TGTGCCAGCAGTTCCTACTCCGGGACAGGCGGCGAGACCCAGTACTTC	CASSSYSGTGGETQYF	TRBD1	NA	TRBV6-5	TRBJ2-5
TGCGCCAGCAGCTCGACTAGCGGGGACTACGAGCAGTACTTC	CASSSTSGDYEQYF	TRBD2	NA	TRBV5-1	TRBJ2-7